These T cell receptor beta chains were read from a single sample in a study of T-cell reconstitution after alpha-beta-depleted transplantation in children. TCRdb reprocessed the PCR reads with MiXCR, giving one entry per CDR3 protein. The top ten hold about 2.3% of the sample, which has around 71,000 distinct CDR3 sequences, approximately 7.4% seen once. Sample: PBMCs from the stem cell graft donor, taken from the stem cell graft. Receptors were obtained from a human donor who donated a stem cell graft to a child with acute lymphoblastic leukemia. Both conserved end residues are part of each CDR3. A D gene is named only where the DNA matches it firmly. Not every row has a clone size; where given, it reads once, few, many or a size class.

d_gene	j_gene	v_gene	abundance	CDR3aa	CDR3nt
NA	TRBJ2-1	TRBV12-3/TRBV12-4	few	CASSPNPGGLSYNEQFF	TGTGCCAGCAGCCCGAACCCGGGCGGGCTCTCCTACAATGAGCAGTTCTTC
NA	TRBJ1-1	TRBV27	many	CASSSAGEAFF	TGTGCCAGCAGTTCCGCGGGCGAAGCTTTCTTT
NA	TRBJ1-1	TRBV20-1	many	CSARKTGADTEAFF	TGCAGTGCCCGAAAGACCGGGGCAGACACTGAAGCTTTCTTT
TRBD2	TRBJ2-1	TRBV6-2/TRBV6-3	NA	CASRPTSGSYNEQFF	TGTGCCAGCAGGCCGACTAGCGGTTCCTACAATGAGCAGTTCTTC
TRBD1	TRBJ1-2	TRBV5-5	NA	CASSLQLDRTYGYTF	TGTGCCAGCAGCCTACAATTGGACAGGACCTATGGCTACACCTTC
TRBD1	TRBJ2-2	TRBV3-1	many	CASSLGQGYTGELFF	TGTGCCAGCAGCCTGGGACAGGGCTACACCGGGGAGCTGTTTTTT
NA	TRBJ2-5	TRBV7-3	few	CASSLGHGDKATQYF	TGTGCCAGCAGTCTAGGGCACGGGGACAAGGCGACCCAGTACTTC
NA	TRBJ1-6	TRBV5-1	few	CASNRENSPLHF	TGCGCCAGCAACCGGGAAAATTCACCCCTCCACTTT
TRBD1	TRBJ1-1	TRBV12-3/TRBV12-4	many	CASSLGQGASNTEAFF	TGTGCCAGCAGTTTAGGGCAGGGGGCCAGCAACACTGAAGCTTTCTTT
NA	TRBJ1-2	TRBV4-1	many	CASSQRILSSLYGYTF	TGCGCCAGCAGCCAGCGGATTCTCTCTAGCCTTTATGGCTACACCTTC
NA	TRBJ1-4	TRBV11-2	NA	CASSLEGTIRELFF	TGTGCCAGCAGCTTAGAGGGAACCATCAGGGAACTGTTTTTT
TRBD1	TRBJ1-1	TRBV20-1	many	CSARQTGTGNTEAFF	TGCAGTGCTAGGCAAACCGGGACAGGGAACACTGAAGCTTTCTTT
TRBD1	TRBJ1-5	TRBV6-1	many	CASRETGQNQPQHF	TGTGCCAGCAGGGAGACAGGGCAAAATCAGCCCCAGCATTTT
TRBD2	TRBJ2-7	TRBV20-1	many	CSARGFSGADSYEQYF	TGCAGTGCTAGAGGTTTTAGCGGGGCCGACTCCTACGAGCAGTACTTC
NA	TRBJ2-7	TRBV20-1	many	CSASRGMAYEQYF	TGCAGTGCTAGTAGGGGGATGGCCTACGAGCAGTACTTC
NA	TRBJ1-1	TRBV7-9	many	CASSVGTYTEAFF	TGTGCCAGCAGCGTAGGGACCTACACTGAAGCTTTCTTT
TRBD1	TRBJ2-7	TRBV12-3/TRBV12-4	many	CASSSGQGVDEQYF	TGTGCCAGCAGTTCGGGACAGGGGGTCGACGAGCAGTACTTC